Listed here are 15 T cell receptor beta chains from one sample, sequenced in a study of T cell clonality in common variable immunodeficiency (dated by TCRdb to 2015 to 2017). Overall study outcomes, separate from this receptor: CVID TCRbeta sequences were reported to have fewer deletions and N-nucleotide insertions and to lack highly modified clones with 13 or more V deletions.

Library construction relied on the immunoSEQ multiplex PCR assay. TCRdb provides this immuneACCESS table in a form limited to in-frame rearrangements. Some clones are lacking; in checked studies, under half of them reflect an unresolved V gene, and why the rest are absent is not known. For this sample, about 42,000 clones are listed, none of them singletons. 5% to 6.5% of the sample is in the top ten clones. No antigens are known for them. The source material was peripheral blood mononuclear cells. The receptors were sampled from a human donor with common variable immunodeficiency.

This clone turned up a few times. The read halts 3 residues ahead of the CDR3 end, with the missing end drawn from the germline J gene. The V call is TRBV7-9, the J call TRBJ2-1; 7 positions match TRBD2. The germline V gene encodes CDR1 SEHNR and CDR2 FQNEAQ (reference sequence). CDR3 length: 12 amino acids. J lost 8 bases, V lost 5 bases, and 3 bases had no gene match. The CDR3 reads CASSRLADEQFF. CDR3 bases read: TGTGCCAGCAGCCGTCTAGCGGATGAG.

This clone was seen ten or more times. Read coverage stops 3 residues before the CDR3 terminus; the germline J gene supplies the remainder. The chain has TRBV18 and TRBJ2-7; 12 bases line up with TRBD2. Per the germline V gene, CDR1 is KGHSH and CDR2 is LQKENI. This CDR3 has 20 residues. V lost 5 bases and J lost 1; bases outside the gene matches: 18. The CDR3 reads CASSALASGRAETDSYEQYF. The sequenced part of the CDR3 DNA is TGTGCCAGCTCAGCCTTGGCTAGCGGGAGGGCCGAGACAGATTCCTACGAG.

This clone was recorded many times. With the read ending 3 residues before the CDR3 end, the germline J gene is used to fill in that end. The chain carries TRBV6-2 or TRBV6-3 and TRBJ2-7, with D hard to call. The length of the CDR3 is 14 residues. The germline V gene encodes CDR1 MNHEY and CDR2 SVGEGT. Trimming removed 5 bases from V and 0 bases from J, with 11 bases in between. The part of the CDR3 DNA that was read is TGTGCCAGCAGTACTCTACAGAGCTCCTACGAG. This gives the protein CASSTLQSSYE. The complete CDR3 protein is CASSTLQSSYEQYF.

This clone was found many times. The CDR3 end is not reached by the read, which stops 3 residues before it; the germline J gene fills it in. This chain links TRBV5-1 with TRBJ2-5, with D uncertain. CDR1 and CDR2 from the germline V gene are SGHRS and YFSETQ. Deletions cut 4 bases from V and 1 base from J, with 11 bases between. CDR3 length: 14 amino acids. The covered CDR3 bases are TGCGCCAGCAGCAGATCAGGTGTCCAAGAGACC. This codes for CASSRSGVQET. The full CDR3 sequence reads CASSRSGVQETQYF.

Note on this clone: The read stops 3 residues short of the end of the CDR3; the missing end is completed from the germline J gene. Other DNA sequences of this sample code for an identical CDR3. This chain links TRBV5-6 with TRBJ1-2; D gene unclear. Trimming pared 0 bases from V and 2 bases from J, leaving 8 bases between. CDR3 size: 14 residues. Germline assignment: CDR1 SGHDT and CDR2 YYEEEE. CDR3 region: CASSLGQENYGYTF. The covered CDR3 bases are TGTGCCAGCAGCTTGGGGCAGGAGAACTATGGC.

In its sample, this clone was seen many times. With the read ending 3 residues before the CDR3 end, the germline J gene is used to fill in that end. The gene calls are TRBV5-5 and TRBJ2-1; 11 bases agree with TRBD2. This CDR3 has 13 amino acids. The V gene's germline CDR1 is SGHKS and CDR2 YYEKEE (reference sequence). V trimming: 6 bases; J trimming: 8 bases; junction bases outside the gene matches: 4. The CDR3 here is CASTLAGGHEQFF. The sequenced CDR3 bases are TGTGCCAGCACCTTAGCGGGGGGGCATGAG. Looking up the rest from reference TRBV5-5 and TRBJ2-1 gives the full variable domain: DAGVTQSPTHLIKTRGQQVTLRCSPISGHKSVSWYQQVLGQGPQFIFQYYEKEERGRGNFPDRFSARQFPNYSSELNVNALLLGDSALYLCASTLAGGHEQFFGPGTRLTVL.

The table lists this clone with many counts. The junction differs from germline at one of its ends, possibly a read error. The read stops 3 residues short of the end of the CDR3; the missing end is completed from the germline J gene. The chain carries TRBV7-8 and TRBJ2-3; TRBD2 matches at 11 bases. There are 14 residues in the CDR3. Germline V gives CDR1 SGHVS, CDR2 FQNEAQ. The CDR3 loop reads CASSLAGGTDTQYF. CDR3 bases read: TGTGCCAGCAGCCTAGCGGGGGGAACAGATACG.

This clone was detected many times. The read is 3 residues too short to cover the CDR3 end, so that end is filled in from the germline J gene. This rearrangement joins TRBV5-6 to TRBJ2-3; 7 nucleotides line up with TRBD2. The CDR3 length is 15 residues. After removal of 0 bases from V and 6 bases from J, the junction contained 7 bases not matched to a gene. The V gene's germline CDR1 is SGHDT and CDR2 YYEEEE. The CDR3 reads CASSLVGGTMDTQYF. Incomplete CDR3 DNA: TGTGCCAGCAGCTTGGTTGGAGGGACTATGGATACG.

Remarks on this clone: The missing CDR3 end, 3 residues past where the read stops, is filled in from the germline J gene. V is TRBV7-9 and J is TRBJ1-1; D not certain. Germline V lookup: CDR1 SEHNR, CDR2 FQNEAQ (reference sequence). The CDR3 runs 14 residues. The V and J ends lost 0 bases and 0 bases respectively, with 5 bases between them. CDR3 bases read: TGTGCCAGCAGCTTAGCCCAGATGAACACTGAA. Residues: CASSLAQMNTE. Given in full, the CDR3 is CASSLAQMNTEAFF.

At least ten counts were recorded for this clone. The read ends 3 residues before the CDR3 terminus; that terminus is restored from the germline J gene. The chain couples TRBV11-2 to TRBJ1-2, with D possibly being TRBD1 (5 bases). The germline gives CDR1 SGHAT, CDR2 FQNNGV. The CDR3 is 15 amino acids. The part of the CDR3 DNA that was read is TGTGCCAGCAGCTTACGGTTAGGGGCCACTTACGGC. Protein sequence: CASSLRLGATYG. The entire CDR3 protein reads CASSLRLGATYGYTF.

The sample holds many counts of this clone. The observed sequence ends 3 residues before the CDR3 terminus, with the missing tail filled in from the germline J gene. The gene calls are TRBV5-6 and TRBJ1-2; TRBD1 is a possible D gene (5 bases). Germline-derived CDR1 and CDR2 are SGHDT and YYEEEE. Trimming shortened V by 2 bases and J by 2 bases, and 10 bases separated the two germline ends. This CDR3 contains 14 residues. The CDR3 DNA, read in part, is TGTGCCAGCAGCTTAGGGGAAGGGAACTATGGC. This encodes CASSLGEGNYG. The whole CDR3 sequence is CASSLGEGNYGYTF.

This clone was seen repeatedly, ten times or more. The CDR3 end falls 3 residues outside the read, so it is completed with the germline J gene. The V call is TRBV29-1, the J call TRBJ2-3, with TRBD2 as a possible D gene (6 bases). Germline CDR1 SQVTM, CDR2 ANQGSEA. The CDR3 is made up of 15 amino acids. Trimming shortened V by 4 bases and J by 3 bases, and 17 bases separated the two germline ends. The CDR3 DNA, read in part, is TGCAGCGTTGCAAAGGGCTCCGGGGGAACAGATACG. Protein sequence: CSVAKGSGGTDT. The entire CDR3 sequence reads CSVAKGSGGTDTQYF.

This clone was recorded at least ten times. The read terminates 3 residues ahead of where the CDR3 ends, so the germline J gene completes it. The chain recombines TRBV4-1 with TRBJ2-7; TRBD1 might be the D (6 bases). Trimming stripped 1 base from V and 2 bases from J, with 12 bases between. CDR1 is MGHRA, CDR2 YSYEKL, per germline. CDR3 length: 15 residues. The CDR3 bases that were read are TGCGCCAGCAGCCAAGCCCGACAGGTCGCCTACGAG. It is translated as CASSQARQVAYE. The full CDR3 protein is CASSQARQVAYEQYF.

This clone was observed a handful of times. The CDR3 end is not reached by the read, which stops 3 residues before it; the germline J gene fills it in. The chain couples TRBV30 to TRBJ1-4; 7 positions agree with TRBD1. Germline V gene sequence: CDR1 GTSNPN, CDR2 SVGIG (reference sequence). The V and J ends lost 4 bases and 7 bases, in that order; junction bases with no gene match: 6. The CDR3 is made up of 13 amino acids. CDR3 protein: CAWNAPGGEKLFF. Incomplete CDR3 DNA: TGTGCCTGGAACGCACCAGGGGGTGAAAAA.

This clone came up many times. The read terminates 3 residues before the CDR3 end, so the remaining end is supplied by the germline J gene. This rearrangement joins TRBV5-1 to TRBJ2-5; the match to TRBD2 covers 9 bases. The CDR3 contains 14 residues. V was clipped by 4 bases and J by 6 bases; unmatched bases: 7. The germline V gene has CDR1 SGHRS and CDR2 YFSETQ. Incomplete CDR3 DNA: TGCGCCAGCAGCAGTGACAGCGGGAGGAAGACC. Its translation is CASSSDSGRKT. The complete CDR3 reads CASSSDSGRKTQYF.